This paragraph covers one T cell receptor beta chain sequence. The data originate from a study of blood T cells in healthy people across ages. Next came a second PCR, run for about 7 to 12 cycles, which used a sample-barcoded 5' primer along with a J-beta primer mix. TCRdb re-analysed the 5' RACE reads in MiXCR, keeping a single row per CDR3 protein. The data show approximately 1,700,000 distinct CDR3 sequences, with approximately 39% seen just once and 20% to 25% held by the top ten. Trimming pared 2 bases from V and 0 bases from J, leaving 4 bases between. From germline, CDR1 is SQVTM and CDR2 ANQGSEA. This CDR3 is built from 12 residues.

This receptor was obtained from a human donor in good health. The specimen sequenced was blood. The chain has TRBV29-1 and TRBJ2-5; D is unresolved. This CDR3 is CSVEQNQETQYF. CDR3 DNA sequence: TGCAGCGTTGAACAGAACCAAGAGACCCAGTACTTC.